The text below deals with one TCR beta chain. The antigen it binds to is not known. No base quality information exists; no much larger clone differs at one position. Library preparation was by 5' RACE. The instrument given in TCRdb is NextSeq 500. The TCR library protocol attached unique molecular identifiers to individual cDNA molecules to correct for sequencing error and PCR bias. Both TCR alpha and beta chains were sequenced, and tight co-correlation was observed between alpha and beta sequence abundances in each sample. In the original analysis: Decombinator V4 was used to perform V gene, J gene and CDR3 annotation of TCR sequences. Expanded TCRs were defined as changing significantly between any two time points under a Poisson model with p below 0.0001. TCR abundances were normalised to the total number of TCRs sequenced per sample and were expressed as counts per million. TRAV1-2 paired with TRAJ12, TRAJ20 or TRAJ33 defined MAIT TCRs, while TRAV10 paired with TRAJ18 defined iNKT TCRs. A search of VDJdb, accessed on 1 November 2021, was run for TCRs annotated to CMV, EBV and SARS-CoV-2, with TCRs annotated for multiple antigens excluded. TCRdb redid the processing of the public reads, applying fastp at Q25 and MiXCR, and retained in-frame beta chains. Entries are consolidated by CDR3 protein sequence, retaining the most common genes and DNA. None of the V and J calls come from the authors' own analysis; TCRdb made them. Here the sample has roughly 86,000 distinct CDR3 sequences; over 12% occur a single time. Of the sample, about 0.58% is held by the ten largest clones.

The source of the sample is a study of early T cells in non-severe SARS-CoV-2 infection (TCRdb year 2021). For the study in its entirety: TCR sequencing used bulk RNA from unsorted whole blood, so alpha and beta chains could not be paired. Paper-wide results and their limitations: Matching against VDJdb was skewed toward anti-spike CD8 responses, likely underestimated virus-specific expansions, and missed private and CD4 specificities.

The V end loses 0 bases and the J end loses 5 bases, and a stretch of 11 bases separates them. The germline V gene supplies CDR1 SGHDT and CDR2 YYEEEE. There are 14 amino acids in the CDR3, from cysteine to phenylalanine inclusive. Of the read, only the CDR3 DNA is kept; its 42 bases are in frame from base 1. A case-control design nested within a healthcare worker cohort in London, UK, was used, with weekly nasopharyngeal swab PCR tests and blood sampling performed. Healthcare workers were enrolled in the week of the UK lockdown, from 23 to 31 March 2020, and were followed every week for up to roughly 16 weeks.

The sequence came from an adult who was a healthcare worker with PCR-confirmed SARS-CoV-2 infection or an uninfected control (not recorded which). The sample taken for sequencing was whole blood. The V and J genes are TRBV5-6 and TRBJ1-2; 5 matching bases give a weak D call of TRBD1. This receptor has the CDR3 CASSLGTRLYGYTF. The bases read TGTGCCAGCAGCTTGGGGACACGACTTTATGGCTACACCTTC. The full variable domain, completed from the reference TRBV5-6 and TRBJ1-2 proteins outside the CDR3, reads DAGVTQSPTHLIKTRGQQVTLRCSPKSGHDTVSWYQQALGQGPQFIFQYYEEEERQRGNFPDRFSGHQFPNYSSELNVNALLLGDSALYLCASSLGTRLYGYTFGSGTRLTVV.